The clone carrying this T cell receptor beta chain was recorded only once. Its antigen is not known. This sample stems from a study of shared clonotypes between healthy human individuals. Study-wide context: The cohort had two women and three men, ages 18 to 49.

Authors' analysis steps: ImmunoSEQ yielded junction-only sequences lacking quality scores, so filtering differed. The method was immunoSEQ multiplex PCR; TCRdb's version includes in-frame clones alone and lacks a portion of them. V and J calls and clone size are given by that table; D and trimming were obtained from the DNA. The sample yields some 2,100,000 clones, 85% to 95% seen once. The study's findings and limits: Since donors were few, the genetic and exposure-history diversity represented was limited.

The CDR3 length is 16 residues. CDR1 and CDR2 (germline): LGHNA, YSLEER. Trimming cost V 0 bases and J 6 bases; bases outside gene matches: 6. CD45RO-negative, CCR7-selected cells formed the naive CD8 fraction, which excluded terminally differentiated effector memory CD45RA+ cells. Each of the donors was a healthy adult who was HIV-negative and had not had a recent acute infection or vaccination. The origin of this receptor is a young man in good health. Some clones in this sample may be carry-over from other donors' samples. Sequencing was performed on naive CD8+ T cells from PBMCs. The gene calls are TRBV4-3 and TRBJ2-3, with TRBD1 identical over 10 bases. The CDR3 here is CASSQDWGTGADTQYF. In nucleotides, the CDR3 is TGCGCCAGCAGCCAAGATTGGGGGACAGGGGCGGATACGCAGTATTTT.